This T cell receptor beta chain is from a study of memory CD4+ T cells and cytomegalovirus serostatus (dated by TCRdb to the late 2010s). Study-wide context: A total of around 35 healthy Belgian adults, of whom 9 were CMV seropositive and roughly 24 were CMV seronegative, were included in the cohort. CD4+ memory TCRbeta repertoires of a Belgian cohort with known cytomegalovirus serostatus were sequenced in order to replicate a published TCR-based CMV serostatus classifier.

Turning to this clone: Its recognized antigen is unknown. One base away there is no much larger clone; base qualities are not given.

Relative to germline, V is 3 bases shorter and J is 6 bases shorter, with 21 bases between their ends. In the germline V gene, CDR1 corresponds to MNHNS and CDR2 to SASEGT. The CDR3 runs 17 residues from the cysteine to the phenylalanine. CDR3 DNA is the only sequence kept; it has 51 bases, read in frame from the first base. Points the paper makes about the study in general: Among the 164 previously reported CMV-associated TCRbeta sequences, about 71 showed up in the CD4+ memory repertoires, with each one found in between one and five individuals. A median bootstrapped AUC of about 0.95 with a 95% CI of 0.76-1.00 was achieved on the Belgian cohort by the original-framework classifier. For predicting CMV serostatus, the median bootstrapped AUC was 0.95 using the original framework and about 0.9 using a US-trained random forest. The results were interpreted as suggesting that the CMV-associated TCR signature is mostly present in the CD4+ memory repertoire. Only CD4+CD45RO+ memory cells were sequenced, in contrast to the original study, in which naive and memory CD4+ and CD8+ populations were covered.

The Quick-DNA Microprep Kit was used to extract genomic DNA from the sorted cells. Amplification of TCRbeta DNA was done with the immunoSEQ hsTCRbeta kit, following the protocol from the manufacturer. An Illumina MiSeq instrument was used to sequence the TCRbeta libraries. The study's own analysis went as follows. Following removal of out-of-frame sequences, 2.4 million or so distinct TCRbeta sequences were retained, with an average of around 67,000 per individual. Each individual was scored according to the count of 160 or so previously reported CMV-associated TCRbeta sequences and the total productive distinct TCRbeta count. A beta-binomial model was reimplemented in Python, and scikit-learn random forests with default parameters were trained on US cohort data. On the Belgian cohort, classifier performance was reported as the median AUC, along with percentile confidence intervals, across 10,000 bootstrap iterations. Entries here come from immuneACCESS through TCRdb and include only in-frame sequences with V and J called. Some clones fail to appear in such tables; in the studies checked, an unresolved V gene covers under half of the shortfall, and the cause of the remainder is unknown. V, J and clone size were drawn from that table, and D and trimming were deduced from the DNA. The sample data list 80,000 or so clones, and around 78% of these were observed just once. Jointly, the top ten make up about 2.5% of the sample.

Single viable CD3+CD4+CD8-CD45RO+ cells were sorted as memory CD4+ T cells on a FACSAria II. To determine CMV serostatus, a Roche Elecsys assay was used that detects serum IgG against CMV pp150, pp28, p38 and p52. Once the samples were thawed, total CD4+ T cells were enriched through positive selection using CD4 magnetic microbeads. The samples came from a different study that was designed specifically to examine the CD4+ T cell memory repertoire. Peripheral blood mononuclear cells were isolated and cryopreserved according to standard operating procedures, and serum was kept at -80 degrees C. The staining used CD3-PerCP (BW264/56), CD4-APC (RPA-T4), CD45RO-PE (UCHT1) and CD8-Pacific Orange (3B5) antibodies, and Sytox blue was used to exclude non-viable cells.

The receptor comes from an adult in good health and CMV-seropositive. Sequences were obtained from memory CD4+ T cells from blood. The V and J segments used are TRBV6-1 and TRBJ2-1; the D gene assignment is ambiguous. The nucleotide sequence reads as follows: TGTGCCAGCAGTGACCCCTATGCTGGGGAATTGGGCAATGAGCAGTTCTTC. This codes for CASSDPYAGELGNEQFF.